This T cell receptor beta chain was sequenced for a study of CD8 T cells in ankylosing spondylitis. TCRdb reprocessed the 5' RACE reads via MiXCR and lists one record per CDR3 protein. The sample includes hundreds of thousands of distinct CDR3 sequences, about 11% seen only once; the top ten take 0.51%. This clonotype has just a few counts. The antigen is not known. The study's findings and limits: It appeared that ankylosing spondylitis blood was characterized by a TCR beta motif of several highly homologous variants. Earlier reports found some motif variants in synovial fluid and blood in reactive arthritis. In ankylosing spondylitis patients, matched synovial fluid reportedly showed significant enrichment of disease-linked clones.

The CDR3 is 13 amino acids. CDR1 is SGHRS, CDR2 YFSETQ, per germline. Trimming shortened V by 0 bases and J by 7 bases, and 7 bases separated the two germline ends. The TCR originated in a male donor with ankylosing spondylitis. This sequence joins TRBV5-1 and TRBJ2-2; D remains unclear. Material: blood, either unsorted or a sorted T cell fraction (not recorded which). CDR3 region: CASSLGYGGELFF. CDR3 DNA sequence: TGCGCCAGCAGCTTGGGGTACGGCGGGGAGCTGTTTTTT.